This T cell receptor (beta chain) was identified during a study of TIL therapy for anti-PD-1-resistant metastatic lung cancer. Study information: Median patient age was about 56, ranging roughly 38-75 years. By whole-exome sequencing, median non-synonymous tumor mutation burden was roughly 1.4 mutations per megabase.

With V trimmed by 4 bases and J by 3 bases, 1 base remained unmatched. The CDR3 length is 13 residues. The germline gives CDR1 SNHLY, CDR2 FYNNEI. The time point denotes: pre-treatment sample, taken before nivolumab and TIL therapy. Notes on the study in general: The baseline peripheral repertoire was partially replaced by infused TIL clonotypes that later decayed.

As regards this clone: Its antigen is not identified.

Sequencing used immunoSEQ v3. TCRdb's copy holds only in-frame clones and misses some; the assay was immunoSEQ multiplex PCR. The sample holds tens of thousands of clones, around 86% seen once. The specimen comprised blood, sampled at baseline. The TCR sequence derives from a person aged 25 to 85 with non-small cell lung cancer. V usage is TRBV2 and J usage is TRBJ2-7, with TRBD2 identical over 9 bases. The CDR3 region is CASSVLAGYEQYF. CDR3 DNA: TGTGCCAGCAGTGTACTAGCGGGCTACGAGCAGTACTTC. Full variable domain (missing parts from reference TRBV2 and TRBJ2-7): EPEVTQTPSHQVTQMGQEVILRCVPISNHLYFYWYRQILGQKVEFLVSFYNNEISEKSEIFDDQFSVERPDGSNFTLKIRSTKLEDSAMYFCASSVLAGYEQYFGPGTRLTVT.